The next 30 T cell receptor beta chains were all read from a single sample in a study of Ad26.COV2.S vaccination and SARS-CoV-2 variants. Regarding treatment: about 20 received Ad26.COV2.S at low or high dose, single or two shots; about 5 received placebo; per-sample allocation not given. The samples were gathered on day 63 after the first injection of vaccine or placebo. Sequencing was performed with immunoSEQ multiplex PCR; in TCRdb, only in-frame clones are kept and a portion is missing. The data show approximately 350,000 clones, about nine tenths seen once. This material consisted of peripheral blood, taken in a trial of Ad26.COV2.S vaccine versus placebo. These receptors were collected from a person aged 18-60 years who received the Ad26.COV2.S COVID-19 vaccine or a placebo.

The genes are TRBV5-4 and TRBJ2-5; D might be TRBD1 (6 bases). Germline V gene lookup returns CDR1 SGHNT and CDR2 YYREEE (reference sequence). The CDR3 length is 14 residues. V lost 0 bases and J 5 bases, leaving 11 bases between the germline ends. As DNA, the CDR3 is TGTGCCAGCAGCTTGGGACCGCAGGGGGAGACCCAGTACTTC. It specifies CASSLGPQGETQYF.

This clone was seen only once. The rearrangement uses TRBV21-1 and TRBJ1-5. TRBV21-1 represents a pseudogene. The CDR3 is 16 amino acids. The CDR3 is CASSRGGSGKYQPQHF. The CDR3 nucleotides are TGTGCCAGCAGCAGGGGGGGCTCGGGGAAATATCAGCCCCAGCATTTT.

This rearrangement joins TRBV29-1 to TRBJ2-2; no clear D gene. Germline V lookup: CDR1 SQVTM, CDR2 ANQGSEA. This CDR3 is built from 14 residues. The V end was cut by 1 base, the J end by 2 bases, with 8 bases between. CDR3 DNA sequence: TGCAGCGTTGAAGTGGGGTCCAACACCGGGGAGCTGTTTTTT. Amino acid sequence: CSVEVGSNTGELFF.

V and J are TRBV9 and TRBJ2-2, with unresolved D. Germline CDR1 SGDLS, CDR2 YYNGEE. The CDR3 contains 13 residues. Trimming removed 0 bases at V and 4 bases at J, with 4 bases between. CDR3 residues: CASSVGVTGELFF. DNA for the CDR3: TGTGCCAGCAGCGTAGGTGTCACCGGGGAGCTGTTTTTT.

This chain connects TRBV19 to TRBJ1-1; D possibly corresponds to TRBD1 (5 bases). The CDR3 totals 13 residues. Germline CDR1 is LNHDA and CDR2 is SQIVND (reference sequence). V gave up 0 bases and J gave up 8 bases, with 10 bases separating them. For the CDR3, the DNA is TGTGCCAGTAGTATAGACAGACAGAGAGAAGCTTTCTTT. Amino acids: CASSIDRQREAFF.

The chain employs TRBV5-8 and TRBJ2-5, with a possible D match to TRBD2 (5 bases). Germline CDR1 reads SGHTS; CDR2 reads YDEGEE. V was trimmed by 1 base and J by 2 bases, leaving 9 bases between them. The CDR3 length is 14 residues. CDR3 in DNA: TGTGCCAGCAGCTTGCGGAGGAGGCAAGAGACCCAGTACTTC. It specifies CASSLRRRQETQYF.

As to this clone: At one end, the junction sequence differs from germline, possibly due to a read error. This CDR3 is CASSFTAGNQETQYF. The CDR3 DNA follows: TGTGCTAGCAGCTTCACAGCGGGGAATCAAGAGACCCAGTACTTC. V gene TRBV7-7 combines with J gene TRBJ2-5; TRBD2 matches 7 bases. The germline V gene has CDR1 SSHAT and CDR2 FNYEAQ (reference sequence). There are 15 residues in the CDR3.

This clone was seen a handful of times. The CDR3 DNA sequence: TGTGCCAGCAGCCACTTCACCAGGGCCAAAGGAAACACCATATATTTT. It specifies CASSHFTRAKGNTIYF. The genes are TRBV7-8 and TRBJ1-3; D may be TRBD1 (5 bases). Germline CDR1 and CDR2: SGHVS and FQNEAQ. The CDR3 loop spans 16 amino acids. Trimming took 5 bases from V and 4 from J, leaving 18 bases between them.

J is TRBJ1-1 and V is TRBV19; a weak D match, TRBD1 (5 bases). Trimming shortened V by 4 bases and J by 10 bases, and 13 bases separated the two germline ends. The CDR3 runs 12 residues. Germline CDR1 and CDR2: LNHDA and SQIVND (reference sequence). The CDR3 loop reads CASSNLLGGAFF. CDR3 DNA sequence: TGTGCCAGTAGTAACCTCCTTGGGGGAGCTTTCTTT.

The rearrangement joins TRBV6-1 to TRBJ1-1; perhaps TRBD1 as D (5 bases). This CDR3 has 14 residues. Germline CDR1 is MNHNS and CDR2 is SASEGT. Between the trimmed V and J ends, which lost 1 base and 4 bases, there was a span of 10 bases. The CDR3 nucleotides read TGTGCCAGCAGTGAAGTGTGGGGGTCCACTGAAGCTTTCTTT. This sequence encodes CASSEVWGSTEAFF.

The V call is TRBV5-1, the J call TRBJ2-1; D not certain. In germline, CDR1 is SGHRS, CDR2 YFSETQ. Trimming pared 9 bases from V and 0 bases from J, leaving 10 bases between. The CDR3 is 13 residues long. CDR3 DNA sequence: TGCGCCACCCGACCGAGCTCCTACAATGAGCAGTTCTTC. As protein: CATRPSSYNEQFF.

The rearrangement joins TRBV7-3 to TRBJ1-1; D gene ambiguous. The CDR3 length is 12 residues. The V gene lost 5 bases and the J gene lost 5 bases, with 9 bases spanning the gap. Per the germline V gene, CDR1 is SGHTA and CDR2 is FQGTGA. Here the CDR3 DNA reads TGTGCCAGCAGCGCGGGTAGGACTGAAGCTTTCTTT. Translating it yields CASSAGRTEAFF.

The rearrangement joins TRBV27 to TRBJ1-4; maybe TRBD1 (6 bases). Germline loops: CDR1 MNHEY, CDR2 SMNVEV (reference sequence). V lost 7 bases and J 0 bases, leaving 18 bases between the germline ends. The CDR3 runs 17 residues. The CDR3 DNA is TGTGCCAGCATACCCAGGACAGATCCCGCAACTAATGAAAAACTGTTTTTT. Residues: CASIPRTDPATNEKLFF.

CDR3 DNA sequence: TGTGCCAGCAGCTTGCACAGGGGCAGGGGATCACCCCTCCACTTT. Protein product: CASSLHRGRGSPLHF. This chain uses TRBV5-6 with TRBJ1-6; TRBD1 agrees at 7 bases. After removal of 1 base from V and 10 bases from J, the junction contained 8 bases not matched to a gene. Germline values: CDR1 SGHDT, CDR2 YYEEEE. This CDR3 contains 15 residues.

Details on this clone: This same CDR3 is encoded by further DNA sequences in the sample. The rearrangement links TRBV30 to TRBJ1-4; D unclear. This CDR3 comprises 11 residues. Germline assignment: CDR1 GTSNPN and CDR2 SVGIG (reference sequence). V lost 0 bases to trimming and J lost 7 bases, with 3 bases between them. CDR3 amino acids: CAWSVGEKLFF. The CDR3 DNA is TGTGCCTGGAGTGTAGGTGAAAAACTGTTTTTT.

This chain connects TRBV13 to TRBJ1-1; D unclear. CDR3 length: 13 residues. V was trimmed by 4 bases and J by 9 bases, leaving 15 bases between them. Per the germline V gene, CDR1 is PRHDT and CDR2 is FYEKMQ (reference sequence). Here the CDR3 DNA reads TGTGCCAGCAGCTCCCTGGAGGTGGCTAAAGCTTTCTTT. It translates to CASSSLEVAKAFF. The full variable domain, completed using reference TRBV13 and TRBJ1-1, is AAGVIQSPRHLIKEKRETATLKCYPIPRHDTVYWYQQGPGQDPQFLISFYEKMQSDKGSIPDRFSAQQFSDYHSELNMSSLELGDSALYFCASSSLEVAKAFFGQGTRLTVV.

The chain combines TRBV9 with TRBJ1-2, with TRBD1 identical over 9 bases. This CDR3 has 14 residues. After removal of 4 bases from V and 7 bases from J, the junction contained 8 bases not matched to a gene. Germline V gives CDR1 SGDLS, CDR2 YYNGEE. This CDR3 is CASSRDRVGGGYTF. The CDR3 DNA reads as TGTGCCAGCAGCCGGGACAGGGTCGGTGGTGGCTACACCTTC.

The chain couples TRBV7-2 to TRBJ1-3; TRBD1 might be the D (5 bases). Trimming left V 1 base short and J 3 bases short, with 10 bases between. The CDR3 is 15 residues long. The germline V gene has CDR1 SGHTA and CDR2 FQGNSA. CDR3 sequence: CASSLDRNLGNTIYF. The CDR3 DNA is TGTGCCAGCAGCTTAGACAGGAACCTTGGAAACACCATATATTTT.

The chain uses TRBV29-1 and TRBJ2-1; unclear D gene. V gave up 4 bases and J gave up 3 bases, with 10 bases separating them. CDR1 and CDR2 (germline): SQVTM, ANQGSEA. The CDR3 is 13 amino acids. DNA for the CDR3: TGCAGCGTTGCGAATACAGTCTACAATGAGCAGTTCTTC. Translation: CSVANTVYNEQFF.

The genes are TRBV7-6 and TRBJ2-7; D is perhaps TRBD1 (6 bases). Deletions cut 1 base from V and 4 bases from J, with 11 bases between. The CDR3 sequence is 14 residues long. Germline CDR1 reads SGHVS; CDR2 reads FNYEAQ. The CDR3 sequence: CASSLETGFYEQYF. Here the CDR3 DNA reads TGTGCCAGCAGCTTAGAAACAGGGTTTTACGAGCAGTACTTC.

The CDR3 coding sequence is TGTGCCAGCAGTCATATCGAGCAGTACTTC. Translation: CASSHIEQYF. The chain couples TRBV6-5 to TRBJ2-7; no definite D call. CDR1 MNHEY and CDR2 SVGAGI come from the germline V gene. V dropped 5 bases and J dropped 6 bases, with 5 bases sitting between them. This CDR3 spans 10 amino acids.

The chain employs TRBV12-2 and TRBJ1-5. TRBV12-2 is a pseudogene. The CDR3 spans 14 residues. CDR3 nucleotides: TGTGCAAGTCGCTTAGCGCTGGACAATCAGCCCCAGCATTTT. This encodes CASRLALDNQPQHF.

This chain joins TRBV11-2 and TRBJ1-4; D unclear. The CDR3 length is 13 residues. The germline V and J ends were trimmed by 0 bases and 10 bases, with 9 bases remaining between them. Per germline, CDR1 SGHAT and CDR2 FQNNGV. The CDR3 sequence: CASSLDPNGKLFF. The CDR3 DNA follows: TGTGCCAGCAGCTTAGATCCTAACGGAAAACTGTTTTTT.

In this sample, this clone turned up once. The chain employs TRBV6-6 and TRBJ2-2, with a tentative D call TRBD2 (5 bases). There are 14 residues in the CDR3. Per the germline V gene, CDR1 is MNHNY and CDR2 is SVGAGI (reference sequence). The ends were cut back, 5 bases at V and 3 bases at J, with 10 bases in the middle. CDR3 DNA: TGTGCCAGCAGTGACCCAGCGGACACCGGGGAGCTGTTTTTT. Translated: CASSDPADTGELFF.

V and J are TRBV29-1 and TRBJ2-7; 8 positions agree with TRBD1. Trimming cost V 3 bases and J 6 bases; bases outside gene matches: 1. The CDR3 totals 11 residues. CDR1 and CDR2 from the germline V gene are SQVTM and ANQGSEA. The CDR3 protein is CSVEGTGEQYF. The CDR3, as DNA: TGCAGCGTTGAGGGGACAGGCGAGCAGTACTTC.

The V call is TRBV6-1, the J call TRBJ1-5; possibly TRBD1 for D (5 bases). Germline CDR1 is MNHNS and CDR2 is SASEGT. This CDR3 comprises 14 residues. The ends were cut back, 3 bases at V and 1 base at J, with 7 bases in the middle. The CDR3: CASSDQGSNQPQHF. CDR3 in DNA: TGTGCCAGCAGTGATCAGGGAAGCAATCAGCCCCAGCATTTT.

This clone appeared a few times. The chain recombines TRBV5-6 with TRBJ1-4; D perhaps matches TRBD1 (5 bases). CDR1 SGHDT and CDR2 YYEEEE come from the germline V gene. V was shortened by 0 bases and J by 0 bases, with 9 bases between the two germline ends. CDR3 length equals 16 residues. This CDR3 reads CASSLAVGATNEKLFF. CDR3 DNA: TGTGCCAGCAGCTTGGCCGTGGGGGCAACTAATGAAAAACTGTTTTTT. Based on the CDR3 plus reference TRBV5-6 and TRBJ1-4, the full variable domain is DAGVTQSPTHLIKTRGQQVTLRCSPKSGHDTVSWYQQALGQGPQFIFQYYEEEERQRGNFPDRFSGHQFPNYSSELNVNALLLGDSALYLCASSLAVGATNEKLFFGSGTQLSVL.

The chain recombines TRBV3-1 (or the pseudogene TRBV3-2) with TRBJ2-3; 9 bases line up with TRBD1. The CDR3 has 16 amino acids. J lost 5 bases, V lost 1 base, and 7 bases had no gene match. Germline lookup yields CDR1 LGHDT and CDR2 YNNKEL (reference sequence). The CDR3 DNA follows: TGTGCCAGCAGCCAAGTCGCGGGACAGGGCAAAGATACGCAGTATTTT. It is translated as CASSQVAGQGKDTQYF.

With regard to this clone: This sample also contains other DNA sequences that code for the same CDR3. V gene TRBV30 combines with J gene TRBJ1-1; TRBD1 is a possible D gene (5 bases). CDR1 is GTSNPN and CDR2 is SVGIG in the germline V gene (reference sequence). V gave up 0 bases and J gave up 6 bases, with 17 bases separating them. The CDR3 runs 15 residues. In DNA, the CDR3 is TGTGCCTGGAGTGTGCTTCGGGGGGGGAAGGCTGAAGCTTTCTTT. Encoded protein: CAWSVLRGGKAEAFF. The full variable domain, with the rest looked up from reference TRBV30 and TRBJ1-1, is SQTIHQWPATLVQPVGSPLSLECTVEGTSNPNLYWYRQAAGRGLQLLFYSVGIGQISSEVPQNLSASRPQDRQFILSSKKLLLSDSGFYLCAWSVLRGGKAEAFFGQGTRLTVV.

This sequence joins TRBV7-2 and TRBJ1-1; D unresolved. Germline CDR1 and CDR2: SGHTA and FQGNSA. V was cut by 2 bases and J by 6 bases, with 13 bases left in between. This CDR3 contains 14 residues. The chain's CDR3 is CASSLHGRVAEAFF. CDR3 bases: TGTGCCAGCAGCTTACACGGGAGGGTGGCTGAAGCTTTCTTT.